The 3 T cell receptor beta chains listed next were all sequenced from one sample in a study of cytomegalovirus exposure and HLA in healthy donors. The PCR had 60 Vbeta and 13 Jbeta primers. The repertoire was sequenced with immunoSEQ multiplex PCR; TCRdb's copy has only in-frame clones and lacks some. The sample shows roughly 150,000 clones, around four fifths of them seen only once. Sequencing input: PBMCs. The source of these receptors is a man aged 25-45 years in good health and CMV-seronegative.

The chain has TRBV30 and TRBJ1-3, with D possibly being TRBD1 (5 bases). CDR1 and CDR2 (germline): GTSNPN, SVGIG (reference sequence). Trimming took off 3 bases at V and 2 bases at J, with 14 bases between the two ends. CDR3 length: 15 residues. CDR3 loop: CAWRLRGGAGNTIYF. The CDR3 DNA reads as TGTGCCTGGAGGCTTCGCGGGGGGGCTGGAAACACCATATATTTT.

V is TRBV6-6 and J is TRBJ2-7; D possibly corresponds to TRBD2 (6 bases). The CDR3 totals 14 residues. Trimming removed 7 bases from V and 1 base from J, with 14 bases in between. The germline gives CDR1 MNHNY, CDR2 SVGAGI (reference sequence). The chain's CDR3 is CASNDRDSSYEQYF. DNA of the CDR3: TGTGCCAGCAACGACCGGGACTCATCCTACGAGCAGTACTTC.

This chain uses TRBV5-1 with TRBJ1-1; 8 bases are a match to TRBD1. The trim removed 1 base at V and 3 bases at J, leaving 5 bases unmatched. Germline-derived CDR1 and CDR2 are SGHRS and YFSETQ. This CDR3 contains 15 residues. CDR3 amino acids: CASSLQGAWDTEAFF. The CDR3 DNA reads TGCGCCAGCAGCTTGCAGGGGGCGTGGGACACTGAAGCTTTCTTT.